This T cell receptor beta chain was documented in a study of T cells in Graves' hyperthyroidism and ophthalmopathy. Germline V CDR1 and CDR2: DFQATT, SNEGSKA (reference sequence). The CDR3 loop spans 10 amino acids. Initially, at the first diagnosis of hyperthyroidism and before any ophthalmopathy symptoms, blood was sampled. PBMCs were obtained from 9.5 to 10 ml fresh peripheral blood. The TCR beta CDR3 regions underwent amplification using RNA transcripts as the source. A first-round RT-PCR of the TCR CDR3 used the HTBI primer set. TCRdb itself ran the multiplex PCR reads through MiXCR, one entry per CDR3 protein. There are under 400,000 distinct CDR3 sequences in the sample; more than 15% occur only once, and 25% to 30% lies in the top ten. Many counts were recorded for this clonotype.

Sequenced material: blood. The TCR originated in a woman aged 18-29 years with Graves' hyperthyroidism that later progressed to Graves' ophthalmopathy. The V and J genes are TRBV20-1 and TRBJ2-7; D ambiguous. CDR3 DNA: TGCAGCTGGCAGAACTACGAGCAGTACTTC. It is translated as CSWQNYEQYF.